The next 17 T cell receptor beta chains were all read from a single sample in a study of blood T cell repertoires in COVID-19 (dated by TCRdb to 2018 to 2021). The library was generated by the immunoSEQ multiplex PCR assay. The table was pulled from immuneACCESS by TCRdb, which kept in-frame rearrangements only. Such tables lose some clones; where checked, under half of the loss comes from unresolved V genes, and the rest has no known cause. This sample is represented by 250,000 to 300,000 clones; about nine tenths of them were singletons. Jointly, the top ten make up approximately 10% of the sample. Sequencing used peripheral blood. The receptor source for this set is a woman younger than 45 with COVID-19, enrolled during active disease.

The rearrangement joins TRBV10-2 to TRBJ2-5; 7 nucleotides align to TRBD1. Germline values: CDR1 WSHSY, CDR2 SAAADI. V gave up 3 bases and J gave up 4 bases; unmatched junction bases: 8. The CDR3 sequence is 15 residues long. Written as DNA, the CDR3 is TGCGCCAGCAGTGAATTCGACAGGGTGCTAGAGACCCAGTACTTC. This encodes CASSEFDRVLETQYF.

This sequence joins TRBV5-1 and TRBJ2-3; 10 bases fit TRBD1. Germline CDR1 is SGHRS and CDR2 is YFSETQ. The V segment lost 3 bases and the J segment 8 bases; nucleotides outside the gene matches: 6. The CDR3 consists of 14 residues. The CDR3 sequence is CASSSGQGDGTQYF. The CDR3 DNA reads TGCGCCAGCAGCTCCGGACAGGGGGACGGTACGCAGTATTTT.

This chain uses TRBV5-1 with TRBJ2-2; 7 bases agree with TRBD1. V was clipped by 3 bases and J by 4 bases; unmatched bases: 9. CDR3 size: 16 residues. The germline CDR1 and CDR2 sequences are SGHRS and YFSETQ. The DNA for the CDR3 is TGCGCCAGCAGCTCCCTGACAGGGTCGGCCACCGGGGAGCTGTTTTTT. Translating it yields CASSSLTGSATGELFF.

V gene TRBV5-5 combines with J gene TRBJ2-7; possibly TRBD1 for D (8 bases). V lost 2 bases, J lost 4 bases, and 13 bases lay in between. CDR3 size: 14 residues. Germline CDR1 is SGHKS and CDR2 is YYEKEE (reference sequence). In DNA, the CDR3 is TGTGCCAGCAGCTTTTCACAGGGGGGGTACGAGCAGTACTTC. Translated, it gives CASSFSQGGYEQYF.

The chain uses TRBV11-3 and TRBJ2-5, with 10 bases matching TRBD1. The length of the CDR3 is 14 residues. J lost 3 bases, V lost 5 bases, and 3 bases had no gene match. Per germline, CDR1 SGHNT and CDR2 YENEEA. CDR3 loop: CASSPGTGEETQYF. The CDR3 region has the DNA TGTGCCAGCAGCCCCGGGACAGGGGAAGAGACCCAGTACTTC.

This chain connects TRBV27 to TRBJ1-2; 7 nucleotides line up with TRBD1. The junction had 7 bases not matched to a gene; V was cut back by 11 bases and J by 4 bases. The length of the CDR3 is 12 residues. Germline loops: CDR1 MNHEY, CDR2 SMNVEV (reference sequence). In nucleotides, the CDR3 is TGTGCCTCCGGGGACAGAGTCTATGGCTACACCTTC. Amino acid sequence: CASGDRVYGYTF.

The rearrangement links TRBV19 to TRBJ2-1; 9 nucleotides align to TRBD2. The germline V gene encodes CDR1 LNHDA and CDR2 SQIVND (reference sequence). This CDR3 contains 15 residues. The trim removed 10 bases at V and 4 bases at J, leaving 11 bases unmatched. CDR3 DNA sequence: TGTGCCACTCCGACTAGCGGAGACCCTTACAATGAGCAGTTCTTC. It encodes CATPTSGDPYNEQFF.

The genes are TRBV7-2 and TRBJ2-1; 11 bases align to TRBD2. V shed 6 bases, J shed 6 bases, and the junction held 1 base outside the gene matches. Germline V gives CDR1 SGHTA, CDR2 FQGNSA. CDR3 size: 13 residues. The CDR3 coding sequence is TGTGCCAGCAGACTAGCGGGAGTCAATGAGCAGTTCTTC. Amino acids: CASRLAGVNEQFF.

The chain has TRBV11-2 and TRBJ2-5; no clear D gene. V was shortened by 0 bases and J by 5 bases, with 4 bases between the two germline ends. The CDR3 has 12 amino acids. In germline, CDR1 is SGHAT, CDR2 FQNNGV. This chain's CDR3 is CASSLDRETQYF. The DNA of the CDR3 is TGTGCCAGCAGCTTAGATCGGGAGACCCAGTACTTC.

The chain links TRBV6-5 to TRBJ2-2; the D gene is possibly TRBD1 (6 bases). This CDR3 region has 16 residues. Trimming removed 2 bases from V and 7 bases from J, with 17 bases in between. Germline V gene sequence: CDR1 MNHEY, CDR2 SVGAGI. The CDR3 protein is CASSYLGQGRNGELFF. The CDR3 DNA reads as TGTGCCAGCAGTTACCTCGGGCAGGGGCGCAACGGGGAGCTGTTTTTT.

The chain carries TRBV9 and TRBJ1-1; 7 nucleotides match TRBD1. CDR3 size: 15 residues. CDR1 and CDR2 from the germline V gene are SGDLS and YYNGEE. With V trimmed by 2 bases and J by 4 bases, 8 bases remained unmatched. The CDR3 bases are TGTGCCAGCAGCGTTGGACAGGCTTGGAGCACTGAAGCTTTCTTT. Its translation: CASSVGQAWSTEAFF. Combining the CDR3 with reference TRBV9 and TRBJ1-1 gives the whole variable domain DSGVTQTPKHLITATGQRVTLRCSPRSGDLSVYWYQQSLDQGLQFLIQYYNGEERAKGNILERFSAQQFPDLHSELNLSSLELGDSALYFCASSVGQAWSTEAFFGQGTRLTVV.

V gene TRBV7-6 combines with J gene TRBJ2-7; D is ambiguous. The germline gives CDR1 SGHVS, CDR2 FNYEAQ. The V gene lost 4 bases and the J gene lost 3 bases, with 13 bases spanning the gap. The CDR3 covers 14 residues. For the CDR3, the DNA is TGTGCCAGCAGCTCCTCGGGTTTGAACTACGAGCAGTACTTC. Protein product: CASSSSGLNYEQYF.

The V call is TRBV2, the J call TRBJ1-2; 7 bases line up with TRBD1. CDR1 and CDR2 (germline): SNHLY, FYNNEI. The CDR3 runs to 12 residues. Trimming at V came to 11 bases and at J to 9 bases, leaving 12 bases not matched to a gene. DNA for the CDR3: TGTGCCGACAGGGACGGCCTCTGGCGCTACACCTTC. This translates into CADRDGLWRYTF.

The gene calls are TRBV9 and TRBJ2-1; D perhaps matches TRBD2 (5 bases). Germline-derived CDR1 and CDR2 are SGDLS and YYNGEE. The CDR3 sequence is 17 residues long. The germline V and J ends were trimmed by 1 base and 4 bases, with 18 bases remaining between them. CDR3 in DNA: TGTGCCAGCAGCGTATCCACTTTGGCGGGTATGTACAATGAGCAGTTCTTC. Translation gives CASSVSTLAGMYNEQFF. Full variable domain (rest looked up from reference TRBV9 and TRBJ2-1): DSGVTQTPKHLITATGQRVTLRCSPRSGDLSVYWYQQSLDQGLQFLIQYYNGEERAKGNILERFSAQQFPDLHSELNLSSLELGDSALYFCASSVSTLAGMYNEQFFGPGTRLTVL.

The chain carries TRBV5-1 and TRBJ1-2; 9 nucleotides match TRBD1. The V and J ends lost 4 bases and 4 bases, in that order; junction bases with no gene match: 11. CDR3 length equals 16 residues. From germline, CDR1 is SGHRS and CDR2 YFSETQ. The CDR3 DNA is TGCGCCAGCAGCATCATTCCGGGACAGGGCCGCTATGGCTACACCTTC. It specifies CASSIIPGQGRYGYTF.

The gene calls are TRBV6-5 and TRBJ2-1; TRBD2 matches at 7 bases. Germline CDR1 reads MNHEY; CDR2 reads SVGAGI. Trimming removed 5 bases from V and 8 bases from J; junction bases left unmatched: 9. This CDR3 comprises 14 residues. The CDR3 region is CASSRLAGLDEQFF. CDR3 sequence (DNA): TGTGCCAGCAGTCGACTAGCAGGACTTGATGAGCAGTTCTTC.

Notes on this clone: In the same sample, other DNA sequences code for this CDR3. The V call is TRBV2, the J call TRBJ1-1; no definite D call. Per germline, CDR1 SNHLY and CDR2 FYNNEI. The V gene lost 1 base and the J gene lost 1 base, with 7 bases spanning the gap. This CDR3 comprises 14 residues. CDR3 DNA: TGTGCCAGCAGTGAAGTACGGGGGAACACTGAAGCTTTCTTT. Its translation is CASSEVRGNTEAFF.